This T cell receptor (beta chain) was sequenced for a study of CD8+CD57+ T cells in acquired aplastic anemia. For the study at large: The sorted CD4+ and CD8+ cells yielded an average approximately 3.2 ug of DNA. Read counts for CD4+ cells (from healthy donors) averaged roughly 11 million.

Study-wide findings and caveats: Significant differences in CD8+ Simpson's diversity were not observed between patients and controls. Between patients and controls, some 31 CD8+ CDR3 sequences were found in common.

At least ten counts were recorded for this clonotype. What it binds is unknown. Genomic DNA, the template, was used for profiling of the TCR beta VDJ and CDR3. TCRdb redid the calling of the reads with MiXCR, one entry per CDR3 protein. This table holds a few hundred thousand distinct CDR3 sequences, 61% found once. Sequencing was performed on sorted CD4+, CD8+, or CD8+CD57+ T cells (not recorded which) from PBMCs. The TCR was taken from a human donor in good health.

CDR3 region: CASSSLAGSGNTIYF. CDR3 nucleotides: TGTGCCAGCAGTTCCCTCGCGGGCTCTGGAAACACCATATATTTT. This sequence joins TRBV6-6 and TRBJ1-3; D unresolved. From germline, CDR1 is MNHNY and CDR2 SVGAGI (reference sequence). The CDR3 consists of 15 residues. V lost 4 bases and J lost 0, with 10 bases in between.